Shown below are 8 T cell receptor beta chains from a single sample sequenced in a study of CD8+CD57+ T cells in acquired aplastic anemia. Patients picked for sequencing had shown CD8+CD57+ cell expansion detected by flow cytometry. Genomic DNA constituted the template upon which TCR beta VDJ and CDR3 profiling was performed. TCRdb reprocessed the reads with MiXCR, giving one entry per CDR3 protein. The sample lists about 470,000 distinct CDR3 sequences, more than 25% occurring once. Sequencing input: sorted CD4+, CD8+, or CD8+CD57+ T cells (not recorded which) from PBMCs. The receptors shown here come from a human donor with aplastic anemia.

Regarding this clonotype: The junction departs from germline at one end; a sequencing error may be responsible. The chain is built from TRBV24-1 and TRBJ2-1; D is undetermined. Germline V gives CDR1 KGHDR, CDR2 SFDVKD. The CDR3 covers 14 residues. The CDR3 bases are TGTGCCACCACGAACATTTCCTCCCACAATGAGCAGTTCTTC. Translating gives CATTNISSHNEQFF.

The rearrangement uses TRBV7-2 and TRBJ1-1; D not certain. CDR3 length: 14 residues. Germline V gives CDR1 SGHTA, CDR2 FQGNSA. V lost 5 bases, J lost 4 bases, and 14 bases lay in between. The CDR3, as DNA: TGTGCCAGCAGCCCTTCGGGGTTGGCCACTGAAGCTTTCTTT. The encoded protein is CASSPSGLATEAFF.

This clonotype was recorded many times. The chain combines TRBV5-1 with TRBJ1-2; tentatively, D is TRBD1 (5 bases). Germline CDR1 and CDR2: SGHRS and YFSETQ. This CDR3 region has 12 residues. Trimming pared 2 bases from V and 6 bases from J, leaving 8 bases between. The CDR3 region has the DNA TGCGCCAGCAGCTTCGACAGTGATGGCTACACCTTC. Protein product: CASSFDSDGYTF.

This sequence joins TRBV5-4 and TRBJ1-2, with 8 bases aligning to TRBD1. This CDR3 contains 13 residues. Germline CDR1 and CDR2: SGHNT and YYREEE (reference sequence). The V and J ends lost 4 bases and 6 bases, in that order; junction bases with no gene match: 5. CDR3 region: CASSAQGVDGYTF. For the CDR3, the DNA is TGTGCCAGCAGCGCACAGGGGGTGGATGGCTACACCTTC.

The chain is built from TRBV27 and TRBJ1-2, with 9 bases that match TRBD1. The CDR3 length is 15 residues. The ends lost 5 bases at V and 2 bases at J; junction bases unmatched: 6. Germline CDR1 is MNHEY and CDR2 is SMNVEV (reference sequence). The CDR3 DNA is TGTGCCAGCAGTGCGAGGGACAGGGCGAACTATGGCTACACCTTC. Its protein product is CASSARDRANYGYTF.

Many counts were recorded for this clonotype. The V gene is TRBV19, the J gene TRBJ1-2; D perhaps matches TRBD1 (5 bases). Germline V gives CDR1 LNHDA, CDR2 SQIVND (reference sequence). Trimming shortened V by 5 bases and J by 2 bases, and 6 bases separated the two germline ends. The CDR3 extends over 12 amino acids. CDR3 nucleotides: TGTGCCAGTAGTGGGGCGAACTATGGCTACACCTTC. Translating it yields CASSGANYGYTF.

The rearrangement links TRBV20-1 to TRBJ2-1, with 12 bases fitting TRBD2. Germline assignment: CDR1 DFQATT and CDR2 SNEGSKA (reference sequence). CDR3 length equals 14 residues. This CDR3 is CSLGTSGSSGRQFF. The DNA of the CDR3 is TGCAGCCTTGGGACTAGCGGGTCATCCGGGAGGCAGTTCTTC.

Only a few counts were recorded for this clonotype. The chain joins TRBV30 to TRBJ2-3, with D possibly being TRBD1 or TRBD2 (6 bases each). The CDR3 spans 13 residues. The V end lost 3 bases, the J end lost 4 bases, and 11 bases lay between the germline ends. Germline CDR1 GTSNPN, CDR2 SVGIG (reference sequence). CDR3 DNA: TGTGCCTGGAGCCCGGGGGCGGCAGATACGCAGTATTTT. This codes for CAWSPGAADTQYF.